This TCR beta chain was sequenced in a study of graft-versus-host responses after intestinal transplantation. Whole-study context: Multivisceral, liver-intestinal, or isolated intestinal grafts went to recipients. The study gave all recipients anti-thymocyte globulin induction, then tacrolimus and steroids for 2 to 3 years.

With respect to this clone: Its target is not known.

Clones were read by immunoSEQ multiplex PCR, and TCRdb kept only the in-frame ones, dropping some. The repertoire holds tens of thousands of clones, with around 90% as singletons. Study results and caveats: GvH clonotypes were identified within recipient marrow, with a subset emerging first in ileum or blood.

Per the germline V gene, CDR1 is MNHNY and CDR2 is SVGAGI (reference sequence). Trimming cost V 8 bases and J 2 bases; bases outside gene matches: 6. The CDR3 is 15 residues long. The V and J genes are TRBV6-6 and TRBJ1-5; 10 bases line up with TRBD1. The specimen comprised unstimulated CD4+ T cells sorted from spleen or lymph node cells, sampled before intestinal transplant. This sequence was found in a human donor who received an intestinal transplant. The CDR3 is CASGQGGGGNQPQHF. As DNA, the CDR3 is TGTGCCAGCGGACAGGGGGGGGGAGGCAATCAGCCCCAGCATTTT.